This T cell receptor beta chain was obtained from a study of blood T cells in healthy people across ages. General study findings and limits: Age brought a roughly linear fall in TCR beta diversity measured per million T cells.

Researchers report isolating at least 6.5 million PBMCs per sample. The authors ran a second PCR of 7 to 11 cycles using a sample-barcoded 5' primer and a J-beta primer mix. A template-switch adaptor that had 12 random nucleotides put a tag on each cDNA molecule. TCRdb called the 5' RACE reads again in MiXCR, with one record for every CDR3 protein. The data show approximately 1,000,000 distinct CDR3 sequences, less than 45% seen once. This clonotype was counted a few times. Its target is not known. The clonotype was recovered from a man in his late teens or twenties in good health. Sequenced material: blood.

CDR3 sequence reads: CASQTNYGYTF. CDR3 nucleotides: TGTGCCAGTCAAACAAACTATGGCTACACCTTC. The gene calls are TRBV19 and TRBJ1-2; D unresolved. The V and J ends lost 8 bases and 2 bases respectively, with 6 bases between them. Germline V lookup: CDR1 LNHDA, CDR2 SQIVND (reference sequence). The CDR3 is 11 residues long.